The rows below give T cell receptor beta chains drawn from one sample of a study of OX40 agonist ivuxolimab in advanced cancers. Clones were sequenced by immunoSEQ multiplex PCR, and TCRdb holds only the in-frame ones, with some missing. The sample holds under 65,000 clones; 85% to 90% are singletons and the top ten take roughly 10%. This specimen was CD4+ or CD8+ T cells sorted from blood, taken in a trial of the OX40 agonist ivuxolimab. The receptors come from an adult with an advanced solid tumor such as melanoma, head and neck, liver or kidney cancer. The CDR3 runs from the conserved cysteine through the conserved F or W. A D gene is named only where the DNA matches it firmly. Not every row has a clone size; where given, it reads once, few, many or a size class.

d_call: TRBD1; clone_size: -; j_call: TRBJ1-6; cdr3_length: 15; v_call: TRBV2; cdr3_aa: CASSEWDRGNSPLHF; cdr3_nt: TGTGCCAGCAGTGAATGGGACAGGGGCAATTCACCCCTCCACTTT
d_call: TRBD2; clone_size: -; j_call: TRBJ2-3; cdr3_length: 15; v_call: TRBV7-2; cdr3_aa: CASSKKAGRTDTQYF; cdr3_nt: TGTGCCAGCAGTAAAAAAGCGGGGCGCACAGATACGCAGTATTTT
d_call: TRBD2; clone_size: -; j_call: TRBJ2-1; cdr3_length: 13; v_call: TRBV6-1; cdr3_aa: CASGTSGRNEQFF; cdr3_nt: TGTGCCAGCGGGACTAGCGGGAGAAATGAGCAGTTCTTC
d_call: -; clone_size: -; j_call: TRBJ1-4; cdr3_length: 13; v_call: TRBV6-6; cdr3_aa: CASSQLQEGKLFF; cdr3_nt: TGTGCCAGCAGTCAGCTCCAGGAGGGAAAACTGTTTTTT
d_call: -; clone_size: medium-sized; j_call: TRBJ2-1; cdr3_length: 14; v_call: TRBV21-1; cdr3_aa: CATRAGDRHNEQFF; cdr3_nt: TGTGCCACCCGAGCGGGAGACCGCCACAATGAGCAGTTCTTC
d_call: -; clone_size: -; j_call: TRBJ1-2; cdr3_length: 17; v_call: TRBV5-6; cdr3_aa: CASSSTTDRQTYYGYTF; cdr3_nt: TGTGCCAGCAGCTCTACGACGGACCGCCAGACCTACTATGGCTACACCTTC
d_call: -; clone_size: -; j_call: TRBJ2-7; cdr3_length: 15; v_call: TRBV15; cdr3_aa: CATSSMTAGSYEQYF; cdr3_nt: TGTGCCACCAGCAGTATGACGGCGGGCTCCTACGAGCAGTACTTC
d_call: -; clone_size: -; j_call: TRBJ2-1; cdr3_length: 13; v_call: TRBV7-9; cdr3_aa: CASSLAVQEKQFF; cdr3_nt: TGTGCCAGCAGCTTAGCGGTACAGGAGAAGCAGTTCTTC
d_call: -; clone_size: -; j_call: TRBJ1-2; cdr3_length: 15; v_call: TRBV6-6; cdr3_aa: CASSLRSGINYGYTF; cdr3_nt: TGTGCCAGCAGTTTGCGTTCGGGGATTAACTATGGCTACACCTTC
d_call: -; clone_size: -; j_call: TRBJ2-2; cdr3_length: 12; v_call: TRBV30; cdr3_aa: CAWSVNTGELFF; cdr3_nt: TGTGCCTGGAGTGTGAACACCGGGGAGCTGTTTTTT
d_call: TRBD2; clone_size: -; j_call: TRBJ2-5; cdr3_length: 14; v_call: TRBV19; cdr3_aa: CASSIGAGGETQYF; cdr3_nt: TGTGCCAGTAGTATAGGTGCGGGGGGAGAGACCCAGTACTTC
d_call: TRBD2; clone_size: -; j_call: TRBJ2-7; cdr3_length: 15; v_call: TRBV19; cdr3_aa: CASSTGLAGVYEQYF; cdr3_nt: TGTGCCAGTAGCACCGGACTAGCGGGAGTCTACGAGCAGTACTTC
d_call: -; clone_size: -; j_call: TRBJ1-6; cdr3_length: 14; v_call: TRBV6-1; cdr3_aa: CASRKDFYNSPLHF; cdr3_nt: TGTGCCAGCAGAAAAGACTTCTATAATTCACCCCTCCACTTT
d_call: TRBD2; clone_size: -; j_call: TRBJ2-3; cdr3_length: 16; v_call: TRBV7-8; cdr3_aa: CASMGSGGGNLDTQYF; cdr3_nt: TGTGCCAGCATGGGGTCTGGCGGGGGGAATCTGGATACGCAGTATTTT
d_call: TRBD2; clone_size: -; j_call: TRBJ2-1; cdr3_length: 17; v_call: TRBV10-2; cdr3_aa: CASSESMTSVSYNEQFF; cdr3_nt: TGCGCCAGCAGTGAGTCGATGACTAGCGTCTCCTACAATGAGCAGTTCTTC
d_call: -; clone_size: -; j_call: TRBJ1-2; cdr3_length: 12; v_call: TRBV25-1; cdr3_aa: CASSEYNIGYTF; cdr3_nt: TGTGCCAGCAGTGAATATAACATTGGCTACACCTTC
d_call: -; clone_size: -; j_call: TRBJ2-2; cdr3_length: 14; v_call: TRBV7-9; cdr3_aa: CASTPLTNTGELFF; cdr3_nt: TGTGCCAGCACCCCCCTGACGAACACCGGGGAGCTGTTTTTT
d_call: -; clone_size: -; j_call: TRBJ2-1; cdr3_length: 14; v_call: TRBV11-2; cdr3_aa: CASSLEGHYNEQFF; cdr3_nt: TGTGCCAGCAGCTTAGAGGGGCACTACAATGAGCAGTTCTTC
d_call: -; clone_size: -; j_call: TRBJ2-4; cdr3_length: 15; v_call: TRBV6-5; cdr3_aa: CASSQSALAKNIQYF; cdr3_nt: TGTGCCAGCAGTCAATCGGCATTAGCCAAAAACATTCAGTACTTC
d_call: -; clone_size: -; j_call: TRBJ1-3; cdr3_length: 11; v_call: TRBV7-7; cdr3_aa: CAVGSGNTIYF; cdr3_nt: TGTGCCGTAGGTTCCGGAAACACCATATATTTT
d_call: TRBD1; clone_size: -; j_call: TRBJ1-1; cdr3_length: 15; v_call: TRBV5-4; cdr3_aa: CASSSRDRGRTEAFF; cdr3_nt: TGTGCCAGCAGCTCCCGGGACAGGGGGCGGACTGAAGCTTTCTTT
d_call: -; clone_size: -; j_call: TRBJ2-5; cdr3_length: 14; v_call: TRBV11-1; cdr3_aa: CASSLPGQGETQYF; cdr3_nt: TGTGCCAGCAGCTTACCGGGACAAGGGGAGACCCAGTACTTC
d_call: -; clone_size: once; j_call: TRBJ2-7; cdr3_length: 15; v_call: TRBV5-4; cdr3_aa: CASSSQGDGTYEQYF; cdr3_nt: TGTGCCAGCAGCTCTCAGGGTGATGGGACCTACGAGCAGTACTTC
d_call: -; clone_size: -; j_call: TRBJ1-4; cdr3_length: 16; v_call: TRBV11-2; cdr3_aa: CASSQRGGGTNEKLFF; cdr3_nt: TGTGCCAGCAGCCAAAGAGGGGGGGGAACTAATGAAAAACTGTTTTTT
d_call: -; clone_size: -; j_call: TRBJ1-2; cdr3_length: 14; v_call: TRBV19; cdr3_aa: CASSMGNGDYGYTF; cdr3_nt: TGTGCCAGTAGTATGGGCAACGGGGACTATGGCTACACCTTC
d_call: TRBD1; clone_size: -; j_call: TRBJ1-2; cdr3_length: 15; v_call: TRBV28; cdr3_aa: CASSLPGQGVYGYTF; cdr3_nt: TGTGCCAGCAGTCTACCGGGACAGGGGGTGTATGGCTACACCTTC
d_call: TRBD2; clone_size: -; j_call: TRBJ2-7; cdr3_length: 16; v_call: TRBV11-2; cdr3_aa: CASSLERGRSSYEQYF; cdr3_nt: TGTGCCAGCAGCTTAGAACGCGGGAGGAGCTCCTACGAGCAGTACTTC
d_call: -; clone_size: -; j_call: TRBJ2-1; cdr3_length: 14; v_call: TRBV7-9; cdr3_aa: CASSLGGVYNEQFF; cdr3_nt: TGTGCCAGCAGCTTAGGGGGGGTTTACAATGAGCAGTTCTTC
d_call: TRBD1; clone_size: -; j_call: TRBJ1-4; cdr3_length: 16; v_call: TRBV7-2; cdr3_aa: CASSPSPGTGREKLFF; cdr3_nt: TGTGCCAGCAGCCCCTCCCCCGGGACAGGGCGGGAAAAACTGTTTTTT
d_call: TRBD2; clone_size: -; j_call: TRBJ2-7; cdr3_length: 15; v_call: TRBV28; cdr3_aa: CASSPRGVGVYEQYF; cdr3_nt: TGTGCCAGCAGTCCTCGGGGGGTCGGGGTCTACGAGCAGTACTTC
d_call: -; clone_size: -; j_call: TRBJ2-5; cdr3_length: 15; v_call: TRBV7-6; cdr3_aa: CASSLGGADQETQYF; cdr3_nt: TGTGCCAGCAGCTTGGGGGGGGCGGACCAAGAGACCCAGTACTTC
d_call: -; clone_size: -; j_call: TRBJ1-5; cdr3_length: 15; v_call: TRBV2; cdr3_aa: CASSPTMGRTQPQHF; cdr3_nt: TGTGCCAGCAGTCCTACTATGGGCAGAACTCAGCCCCAGCATTTT
d_call: -; clone_size: -; j_call: TRBJ2-3; cdr3_length: 15; v_call: TRBV14; cdr3_aa: CASSQRDTGTDTQYF; cdr3_nt: TGTGCCAGCAGCCAACGGGACACGGGCACAGATACGCAGTATTTT
d_call: -; clone_size: -; j_call: TRBJ2-1; cdr3_length: 15; v_call: TRBV6-1; cdr3_aa: CASSGLLSSYNEQFF; cdr3_nt: TGTGCCAGCAGTGGACTGCTCAGCTCCTACAATGAGCAGTTCTTC
d_call: -; clone_size: -; j_call: TRBJ2-1; cdr3_length: 16; v_call: TRBV5-1; cdr3_aa: CASSSDQGGSYNEQFF; cdr3_nt: TGCGCCAGCAGCTCAGACCAGGGGGGATCCTACAATGAGCAGTTCTTC
d_call: -; clone_size: -; j_call: TRBJ2-7; cdr3_length: 14; v_call: TRBV6-6; cdr3_aa: CASSYSHETYEQYF; cdr3_nt: TGTGCCAGCAGTTATAGTCACGAGACCTACGAGCAGTACTTC
d_call: TRBD2; clone_size: -; j_call: TRBJ2-7; cdr3_length: 14; v_call: TRBV7-3; cdr3_aa: CASSSGLAGDEQYF; cdr3_nt: TGTGCCAGCAGCTCTGGACTAGCGGGAGACGAGCAGTACTTC
d_call: TRBD1; clone_size: once; j_call: TRBJ1-4; cdr3_length: 16; v_call: TRBV11-2; cdr3_aa: CASSLFKGSGGEKLFF; cdr3_nt: TGTGCCAGCAGCTTATTTAAAGGCTCAGGGGGTGAAAAACTGTTTTTT
d_call: TRBD1; clone_size: -; j_call: TRBJ1-4; cdr3_length: 15; v_call: TRBV15; cdr3_aa: CATSRGQGASEKLFF; cdr3_nt: TGTGCCACCAGCAGAGGACAGGGGGCAAGTGAAAAACTGTTTTTT
d_call: -; clone_size: -; j_call: TRBJ2-2; cdr3_length: 17; v_call: TRBV7-3; cdr3_aa: CASSLLPGLHNTGELFF; cdr3_nt: TGTGCCAGCAGTTTACTCCCGGGACTTCACAACACCGGGGAGCTGTTTTTT
d_call: -; clone_size: -; j_call: TRBJ1-1; cdr3_length: 15; v_call: TRBV25-1; cdr3_aa: CASSPPTGGNTEAFF; cdr3_nt: TGTGCCAGCAGTCCCCCGACAGGCGGGAACACTGAAGCTTTCTTT
d_call: -; clone_size: once; j_call: TRBJ2-3; cdr3_length: 13; v_call: TRBV19; cdr3_aa: CATYGVRADTQYF; cdr3_nt: TGTGCCACCTATGGGGTCCGGGCAGATACGCAGTATTTT
d_call: TRBD1; clone_size: -; j_call: TRBJ2-7; cdr3_length: 15; v_call: TRBV11-2; cdr3_aa: CASSQYQGATYEQYF; cdr3_nt: TGTGCCAGCAGCCAATATCAGGGGGCGACCTACGAGCAGTACTTC
d_call: TRBD2; clone_size: -; j_call: TRBJ2-7; cdr3_length: 15; v_call: TRBV11-3; cdr3_aa: CASSLDSSGFYEQYF; cdr3_nt: TGTGCCAGCAGCTTAGATAGTAGCGGGTTCTACGAGCAGTACTTC
d_call: -; clone_size: -; j_call: TRBJ2-1; cdr3_length: 13; v_call: TRBV11-3; cdr3_aa: CASSLDGYNEQFF; cdr3_nt: TGTGCCAGCAGCTTAGACGGGTACAATGAGCAGTTCTTC
d_call: TRBD2; clone_size: -; j_call: TRBJ2-1; cdr3_length: 17; v_call: TRBV15; cdr3_aa: CATSRPPLAGVTNEQFF; cdr3_nt: TGTGCCACCAGCAGACCGCCTCTAGCGGGAGTTACAAATGAGCAGTTCTTC
d_call: TRBD1; clone_size: -; j_call: TRBJ1-1; cdr3_length: 13; v_call: TRBV6-5; cdr3_aa: CASSYRDSPEAFF; cdr3_nt: TGTGCCAGCAGTTACCGGGACAGTCCTGAAGCTTTCTTT
d_call: TRBD1; clone_size: -; j_call: TRBJ1-6; cdr3_length: 15; v_call: TRBV9; cdr3_aa: CASSVGQQGSSPLHF; cdr3_nt: TGTGCCAGCAGCGTAGGCCAACAGGGGAGCTCACCCCTCCACTTT